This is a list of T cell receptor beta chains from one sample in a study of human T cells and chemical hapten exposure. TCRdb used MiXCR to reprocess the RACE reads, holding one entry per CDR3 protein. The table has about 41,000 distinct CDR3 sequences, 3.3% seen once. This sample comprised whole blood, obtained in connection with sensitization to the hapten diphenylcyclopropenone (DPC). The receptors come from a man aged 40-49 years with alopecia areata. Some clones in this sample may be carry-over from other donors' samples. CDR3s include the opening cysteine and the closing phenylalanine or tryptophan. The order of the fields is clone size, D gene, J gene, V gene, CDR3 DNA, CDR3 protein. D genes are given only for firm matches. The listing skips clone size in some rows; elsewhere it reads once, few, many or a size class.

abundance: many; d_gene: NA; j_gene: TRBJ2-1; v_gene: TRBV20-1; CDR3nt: TGCAGTGCTAGAGACCTCAGCAATTCCTACAATGAGCAGTTCTTC; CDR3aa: CSARDLSNSYNEQFF
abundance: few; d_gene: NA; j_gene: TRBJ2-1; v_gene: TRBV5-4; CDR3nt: TGTGCCAGCAGCTTGGCTGGGTTAGAAAACAATGAGCAGTTCTTC; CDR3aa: CASSLAGLENNEQFF
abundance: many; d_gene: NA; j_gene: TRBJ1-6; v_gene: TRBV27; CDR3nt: TGTGCCAGCAGTAGGACGGGGAATTCACCCCTCCACTTT; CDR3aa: CASSRTGNSPLHF
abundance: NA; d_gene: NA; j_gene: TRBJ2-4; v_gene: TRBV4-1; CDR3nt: TGCGCCAGCAGCCCGTGGGGAAGTTCGGGGGCGGCCAAAAACATTCAGTACTTC; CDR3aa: CASSPWGSSGAAKNIQYF
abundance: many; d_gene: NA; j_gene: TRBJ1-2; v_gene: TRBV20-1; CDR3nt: TGCAGTGCTAGAGCGGGGGGCGCGGGGGATGGCTACACCTTC; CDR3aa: CSARAGGAGDGYTF
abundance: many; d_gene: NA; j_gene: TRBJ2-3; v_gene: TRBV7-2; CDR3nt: TGTGCCAGCAGCTTGGAGGGGCTAGGTCCCACAGATACGCAGTATTTT; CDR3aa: CASSLEGLGPTDTQYF
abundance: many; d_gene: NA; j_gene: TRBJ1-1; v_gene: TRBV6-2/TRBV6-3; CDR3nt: TGTGCCAGCAGTTACACGAACACTGAAGCTTTCTTT; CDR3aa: CASSYTNTEAFF
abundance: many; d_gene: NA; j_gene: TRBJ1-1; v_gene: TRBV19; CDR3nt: TGTGCCAGTAGTATTAGATCGCAGATGAACACTGAAGCTTTCTTT; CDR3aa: CASSIRSQMNTEAFF
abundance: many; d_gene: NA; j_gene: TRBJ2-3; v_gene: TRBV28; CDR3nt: TGTGCCAGCAGTTTTGGGAAAAGCACAGATACGCAGTATTTT; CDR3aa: CASSFGKSTDTQYF
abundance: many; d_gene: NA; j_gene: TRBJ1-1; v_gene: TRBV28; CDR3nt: TGTGCCAGCAGTTTATTGCCAAACACTGAAGCTTTCTTT; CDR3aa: CASSLLPNTEAFF
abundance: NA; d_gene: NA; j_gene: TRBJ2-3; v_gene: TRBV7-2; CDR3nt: TGTGCCAGCAGCCACTGGGCGGGAAATTCAGATACGCAGTATTTT; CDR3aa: CASSHWAGNSDTQYF
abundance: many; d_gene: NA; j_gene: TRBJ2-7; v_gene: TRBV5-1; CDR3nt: TGCGCCAGCAGGAGGGAGGGCCAGGGGGAGCAGTACTTC; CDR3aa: CASRREGQGEQYF
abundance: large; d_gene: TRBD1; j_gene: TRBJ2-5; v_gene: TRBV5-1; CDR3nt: TGCGCCAGCAGCCCGGACAGGGCCCGAGAGACCCAGTACTTC; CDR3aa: CASSPDRARETQYF
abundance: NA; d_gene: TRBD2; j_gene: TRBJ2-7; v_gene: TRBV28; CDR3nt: TGTGCCAGCAGTACTCGGGACTACTTCTACGAGCAGTACTTC; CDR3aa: CASSTRDYFYEQYF
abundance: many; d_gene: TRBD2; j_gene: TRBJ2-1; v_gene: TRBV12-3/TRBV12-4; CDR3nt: TGTGCCAGCAGCTCGACTAGCGGTATTTACAATGAGCAGTTCTTC; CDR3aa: CASSSTSGIYNEQFF
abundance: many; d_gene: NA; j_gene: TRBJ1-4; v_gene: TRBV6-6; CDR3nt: TGTGCCAGCAGTTACCCTTCAGGACGCGGTGAAAAACTGTTTTTT; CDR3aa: CASSYPSGRGEKLFF
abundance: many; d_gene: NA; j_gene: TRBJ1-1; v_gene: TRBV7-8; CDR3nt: TGTGCCAGCAGCTTATCCCCGAGGGGAAACACTGAAGCTTTCTTT; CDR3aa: CASSLSPRGNTEAFF
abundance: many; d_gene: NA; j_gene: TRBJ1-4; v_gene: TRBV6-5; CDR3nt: TGTGCCAGCCGATTCCGGGGAATAGAAAAACTGTTTTTT; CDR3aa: CASRFRGIEKLFF
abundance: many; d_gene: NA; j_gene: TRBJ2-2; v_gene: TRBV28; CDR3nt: TGTGCCAGCAGTCCTCTGCCCACCGGGGAGCTGTTTTTT; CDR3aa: CASSPLPTGELFF
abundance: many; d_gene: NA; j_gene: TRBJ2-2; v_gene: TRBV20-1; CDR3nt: TGCAGTGCTAGGGACGGCAACACCGGGGAGCTGTTTTTT; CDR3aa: CSARDGNTGELFF
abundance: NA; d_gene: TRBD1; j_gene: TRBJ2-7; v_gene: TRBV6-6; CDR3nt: TGTGCCAGCAGTTACGGGACAGGCCCCTACGAGCAGTACTTC; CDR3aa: CASSYGTGPYEQYF
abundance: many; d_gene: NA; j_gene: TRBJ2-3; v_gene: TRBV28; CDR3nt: TGTGCCAGCAGTTTTATCGGGACTGGCGGAGATACGCAGTATTTT; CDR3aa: CASSFIGTGGDTQYF
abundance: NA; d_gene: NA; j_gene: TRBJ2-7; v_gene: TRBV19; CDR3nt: TGTGCCACTAGGGATAACTACTACGAGCAGTACTTC; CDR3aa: CATRDNYYEQYF
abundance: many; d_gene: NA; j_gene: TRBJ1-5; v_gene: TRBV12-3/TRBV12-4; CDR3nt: TGTGCCAGCAGTACAAGGGGCGTTCAACCCCAGCATTTT; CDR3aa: CASSTRGVQPQHF
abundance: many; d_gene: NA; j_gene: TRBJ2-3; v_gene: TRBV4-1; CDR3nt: TGCGCCAGCAGCCAAGAAGCAGGGCGCACAGATACGCAGTATTTT; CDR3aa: CASSQEAGRTDTQYF
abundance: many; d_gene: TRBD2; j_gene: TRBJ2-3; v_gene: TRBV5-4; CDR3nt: TGTGCCAGCAGCGGCAGGGGTCGTGCGGGAGGTGATACGCAGTATTTT; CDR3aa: CASSGRGRAGGDTQYF
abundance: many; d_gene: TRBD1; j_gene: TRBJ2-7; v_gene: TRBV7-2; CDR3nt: TGTGCCAGCAGCTTAGGGGACAGGGGTCCTTACGAGCAGTACTTC; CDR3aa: CASSLGDRGPYEQYF
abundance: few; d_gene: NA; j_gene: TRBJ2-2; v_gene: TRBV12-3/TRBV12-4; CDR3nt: TGTGCCGGATTAAGTGGGGACGGGGAGCTGTTTTTT; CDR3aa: CAGLSGDGELFF
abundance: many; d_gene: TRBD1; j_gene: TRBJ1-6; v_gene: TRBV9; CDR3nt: TGTGCCAGCAGTCGGACAGGGGGATGGAACTCACCCCTCCACTTT; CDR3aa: CASSRTGGWNSPLHF
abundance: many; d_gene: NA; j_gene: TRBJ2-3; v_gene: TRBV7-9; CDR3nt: TGTGCCAGCAGCAGGAGCGCTGATACGCAGTATTTT; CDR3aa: CASSRSADTQYF
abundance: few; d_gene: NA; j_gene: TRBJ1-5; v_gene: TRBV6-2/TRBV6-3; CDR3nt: TGTGCCAGCAGAACCGGGGGGGGGGGCAATCAGCCCCAGCATTTT; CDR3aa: CASRTGGGGNQPQHF
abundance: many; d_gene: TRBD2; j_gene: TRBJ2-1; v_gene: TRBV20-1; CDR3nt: TGCAGTGCTATCACCGGGGAGGGTGTGGTCAATGAGCAGTTCTTC; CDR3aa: CSAITGEGVVNEQFF